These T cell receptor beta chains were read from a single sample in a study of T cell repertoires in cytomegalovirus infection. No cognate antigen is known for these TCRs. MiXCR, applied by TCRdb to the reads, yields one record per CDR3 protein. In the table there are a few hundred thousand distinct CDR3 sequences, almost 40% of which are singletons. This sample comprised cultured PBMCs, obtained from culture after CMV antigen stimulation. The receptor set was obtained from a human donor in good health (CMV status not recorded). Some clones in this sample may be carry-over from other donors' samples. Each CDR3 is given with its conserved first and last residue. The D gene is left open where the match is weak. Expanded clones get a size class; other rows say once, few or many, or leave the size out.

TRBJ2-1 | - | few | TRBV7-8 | TGTGCCAGCAGCCCCGGCTCCAGGGGATACTCCTACAATGAGCAGTTCTTC | CASSPGSRGYSYNEQFF
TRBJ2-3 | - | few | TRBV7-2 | TGTGCCAGCAGCCCTAGCTGGTCAGATACGCAGTATTTT | CASSPSWSDTQYF
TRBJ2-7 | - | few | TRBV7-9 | TGTGCCAGCAGCAAAACTAGGACGGCCTACGAGCAGTACTTC | CASSKTRTAYEQYF
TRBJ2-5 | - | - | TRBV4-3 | TGCGCCAGCAGCCAAGAAGGGGCCGGACAAGAGACCCAGTACTTC | CASSQEGAGQETQYF
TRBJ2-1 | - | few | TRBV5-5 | TGTGCCAGCAGCTTGCAGCAAACCCGGGGCAATGAGCAGTTCTTC | CASSLQQTRGNEQFF
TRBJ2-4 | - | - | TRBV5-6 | TGTGCCAGCAGCAGCCGGGGTGTCCAAAACATTCAGTACTTC | CASSSRGVQNIQYF
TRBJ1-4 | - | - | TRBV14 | TGTGCCAGCAGCCTCGTGAAAGGGGGACAACTGTTTTTT | CASSLVKGGQLFF
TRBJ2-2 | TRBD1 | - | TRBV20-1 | TGCAGTGCCAGGGACAGGGGGACCGGGGAGCTGTTTTTT | CSARDRGTGELFF
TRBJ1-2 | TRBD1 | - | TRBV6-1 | TGTGCCAGCAGGACAGGGTCCTATGGCTACACCTTC | CASRTGSYGYTF
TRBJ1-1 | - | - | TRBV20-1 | TGCAGTGCTTATCAGGACAGTAGGACTGAAGCTTTCTTT | CSAYQDSRTEAFF
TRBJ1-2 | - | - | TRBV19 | TGTGCCAGTAGTAGGCTGGCAGGCGAGTTGGGTCGCTACACCTTC | CASSRLAGELGRYTF
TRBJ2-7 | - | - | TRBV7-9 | TGTGCCAGCCGTCCGGTTAGATCCTACGAGCAGTACTTC | CASRPVRSYEQYF
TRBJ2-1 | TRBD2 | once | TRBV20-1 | TGCAGTGCTAGTAGCCGAGCGGGAGGATTCGATGAGCAGTTCTTC | CSASSRAGGFDEQFF
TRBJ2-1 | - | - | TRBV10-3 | TGTGCCATCAGGAGAGACCGCAGTTTCGATGAGCAGTTCTTC | CAIRRDRSFDEQFF
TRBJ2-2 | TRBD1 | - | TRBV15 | TGTGCCACCAGCAGGGACAGGGGGGGGAACACCGGGGAGCTGTTTTTT | CATSRDRGGNTGELFF
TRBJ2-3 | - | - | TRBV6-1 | TGTGCCACAGCCGGGGGGCCCGGACTAAGCACAGATACGCAGTATTTT | CATAGGPGLSTDTQYF
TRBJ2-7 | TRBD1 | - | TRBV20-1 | TGCAGTGCCACGGGACAGGGCGGCTACGAGCAGTACTTC | CSATGQGGYEQYF
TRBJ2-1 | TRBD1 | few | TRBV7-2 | TGTGCCAGCAGCAAGGGACAGGCATACAATGAGCAGTTCTTC | CASSKGQAYNEQFF
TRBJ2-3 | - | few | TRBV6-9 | TGTGCCAGCAGTTATACGGAGAAAGGGGACACAGATACGCAGTATTTT | CASSYTEKGDTDTQYF